The source of this T cell receptor beta chain is a study of Ad26.COV2.S vaccination and SARS-CoV-2 variants. This clone was recorded once. This sample includes further DNA sequences coding for the same CDR3. Treatment denoted: around 19 received Ad26.COV2.S at low or high dose, single or two shots; 5 received placebo; per-sample allocation not given. On day 63 after the first injection, vaccine and placebo recipients gave samples. An adult of 18-55 years in Boston served as donor. The CDR3 length is 14 residues. V lost 2 bases and J 3 bases, leaving 12 bases between the germline ends. The V gene's germline CDR1 is SGHDT and CDR2 YYEEEE. Produced via immunoSEQ multiplex PCR; TCRdb's table is partial and in-frame only. The data contain 350,000 to 500,000 clones, 90% of them singletons.

The rearrangement joins TRBV5-6 to TRBJ2-7; D might be TRBD1 or TRBD2, each matching 7 bases. Specimen: peripheral blood, collected in a trial of Ad26.COV2.S vaccine versus placebo. This TCR derives from a person aged 18-65 years who received the Ad26.COV2.S COVID-19 vaccine or a placebo. The CDR3 is CASSFRGRVYEQYF. The CDR3 bases are TGTGCCAGCAGCTTCAGGGGGAGGGTCTACGAGCAGTACTTC. Full variable domain (remainder filled in from reference TRBV5-6 and TRBJ2-7): DAGVTQSPTHLIKTRGQQVTLRCSPKSGHDTVSWYQQALGQGPQFIFQYYEEEERQRGNFPDRFSGHQFPNYSSELNVNALLLGDSALYLCASSFRGRVYEQYFGPGTRLTVT.